The rows below give T cell receptor beta chains drawn from one sample of a study of Ad26.COV2.S vaccination and SARS-CoV-2 variants. Profiling relied on immunoSEQ multiplex PCR, and the TCRdb table lists in-frame clones only, not all of them. The data contain approximately 500,000 clones, around nine tenths of them singletons. This sample comprised peripheral blood, obtained in a trial of Ad26.COV2.S vaccine versus placebo. These receptors came from a person between 18 and 59 years old who received the Ad26.COV2.S COVID-19 vaccine or a placebo. The CDR3 runs from the conserved cysteine through the conserved F or W. Each record gives: V gene, D gene, clone size, CDR3 length, J gene, CDR3 DNA, CDR3 protein. The D gene is left open where the match is weak. Expanded clones are given a class, and other clones once, few, many or no size at all.

TRBV18	-	once	15	TRBJ1-5	TGTGCCAGCTCACCGAGGGGAATTAGCAATCAGCCCCAGCATTTT	CASSPRGISNQPQHF
TRBV7-2	-	-	15	TRBJ2-5	TGTGCCAGCAGCTTTGGGGGGGACAGACAAGAGACCCAGTACTTC	CASSFGGDRQETQYF
TRBV5-1	-	-	14	TRBJ2-3	TGCGCCAGCAGCTTTTCGGCAGAAACAGATACGCAGTATTTT	CASSFSAETDTQYF
TRBV27	-	-	13	TRBJ1-2	TGTGCCAGCAGTTTTCAGGGGTCCTATGGCTACACCTTC	CASSFQGSYGYTF
TRBV30	TRBD2	-	14	TRBJ2-1	TGTGCCTGGAACGGGAGGGCCTTCAAAAATGAGCAGTTCTTC	CAWNGRAFKNEQFF
TRBV27	-	-	15	TRBJ2-7	TGTGCCAGCAGCCTTACCAGGGCGCCGGTTTACGAGCAGTACTTC	CASSLTRAPVYEQYF
TRBV5-1	-	-	13	TRBJ2-2	TGCGCCAGCAGCTTGGACGGGACCGGGGAGCTGTTTTTT	CASSLDGTGELFF
TRBV7-2	-	-	14	TRBJ1-6	TGTGCCAGCAGCCCCTGGGAGTATAATTCACCCCTCCACTTT	CASSPWEYNSPLHF
TRBV14	TRBD1	-	16	TRBJ2-7	TGTGCCAGCAGCCGCCGGGGACAGCTCTTAACCTACGAGCAGTACTTC	CASSRRGQLLTYEQYF
TRBV4-2	-	few	15	TRBJ2-3	TGTGCCAGCAGCCAAGATTGGAGGGCTGGAGATACGCAGTATTTT	CASSQDWRAGDTQYF
TRBV30	-	-	11	TRBJ2-7	TGTGCCTGGAGTGAGCGGGACGAGCAGTACTTC	CAWSERDEQYF
TRBV6-2/TRBV6-3	TRBD1	-	11	TRBJ2-1	TGTGCCAGCAGTACCGACAGGGTGGTCTTCTTC	CASSTDRVVFF
TRBV28	TRBD1	-	14	TRBJ2-7	TGTGCCAGCAGCCAAGGAGCAGGGGGCGGCGAGCAGTACTTC	CASSQGAGGGEQYF
TRBV6-5	TRBD1	-	14	TRBJ1-1	TGTGCCAGCAGCACAGGGGCCCGAGGTACTGAAGCTTTCTTT	CASSTGARGTEAFF
TRBV2	TRBD1	-	15	TRBJ2-3	TGTGCCAGCAATGAACAGGGGCCTAGCACAGATACGCAGTATTTT	CASNEQGPSTDTQYF
TRBV9	-	-	15	TRBJ1-1	TGTGCCAGCAGCCCCCTGGCCCAGGTGGGGGGTGAAGCTTTCTTT	CASSPLAQVGGEAFF
TRBV27	-	-	16	TRBJ1-4	TGTGCCAGCAGCCTAGGGGGGGTCGGGGGTAATGAAAAACTGTTTTTT	CASSLGGVGGNEKLFF
TRBV5-4	TRBD2	-	17	TRBJ2-1	TGTGCCAGCAGCGCCGGGACTAGCGGGAGGGCCTACAATGAGCAGTTCTTC	CASSAGTSGRAYNEQFF
TRBV10-2	TRBD2	-	21	TRBJ2-1	TGCGCCAGCAGTGTTTTGTTTGCCGGGACTAGCGGGATGCGCGTAGGGAATGAGCAGTTCTTC	CASSVLFAGTSGMRVGNEQFF
TRBV5-5	-	-	14	TRBJ2-1	TGTGCCAGCAGCTTGGTGTTTAGGCAGGGTGAGCAGTTCTTC	CASSLVFRQGEQFF
TRBV30	-	-	12	TRBJ1-1	TGTGCCTGGAGTCAGCAGAACACTGAAGCTTTCTTT	CAWSQQNTEAFF
TRBV13	-	-	16	TRBJ2-5	TGTGCCAGCAGCTTCATGCGCTTAGGGTCCTCAGAGACCCAGTACTTC	CASSFMRLGSSETQYF
TRBV29-1	-	-	11	TRBJ1-1	TGCAGCGTTGAGGCGGGGGGGTTAGCTTTCTTT	CSVEAGGLAFF
TRBV27	-	-	15	TRBJ2-1	TGTGCCAGCAGCCTCTCCCGGGGCGGGAACAATGAGCAGTTCTTC	CASSLSRGGNNEQFF
TRBV28	-	-	12	TRBJ1-4	TGTGCCAGCAGCCCACGTTTTGAAAAACTGTTTTTT	CASSPRFEKLFF
TRBV5-8	TRBD2	-	19	TRBJ2-1	TGTGCCAGCAGAACTGTAGGACTAGCGGGAGGGGGTACCTACAATGAGCAGTTCTTC	CASRTVGLAGGGTYNEQFF
TRBV7-9	-	-	12	TRBJ2-4	TGTGCCAGCAGCAACCTTCGGGACATTCAGTACTTC	CASSNLRDIQYF
TRBV18	TRBD1	-	16	TRBJ2-3	TGTGCCAGCTCACCGAGGAGGGGACAGGGTACCGATACGCAGTATTTT	CASSPRRGQGTDTQYF
TRBV7-3	TRBD1	-	14	TRBJ2-7	TGTGCCAGCAGCCCCGGAGGACAGGGCTACGAGCAGTACTTC	CASSPGGQGYEQYF
TRBV4-3	-	-	16	TRBJ1-2	TGCGCCAGCAGCCAAGAACTGGGGGGGAGGGCCACTGGCTACACCTTC	CASSQELGGRATGYTF
TRBV9	-	-	14	TRBJ1-2	TGTGCCAGCAGCGTAGGGGAGGGGTCCTATGGCTACACCTTC	CASSVGEGSYGYTF
TRBV21-1	-	-	14	TRBJ2-1	TGTGCCAGTCTGGTCTCCCTCCCGTGGGGTGAGCAGTTCTTC	CASLVSLPWGEQFF
TRBV2	-	-	14	TRBJ2-6	TGTGCCAGCGGGCCCCCGGCTGGGGCCAACGTCCTGACTTTC	CASGPPAGANVLTF
TRBV7-2	-	-	14	TRBJ1-4	TGTGCCAGCAGCCTCGGAGGGCCGGGTGAAAAACTGTTTTTT	CASSLGGPGEKLFF
TRBV7-3	TRBD2	-	15	TRBJ2-1	TGTGCCAGCAGCTTGACTAGCGGGGGCTACAATGAGCAGTTCTTC	CASSLTSGGYNEQFF
TRBV7-3	TRBD2	-	15	TRBJ2-5	TGTGCCAGCAGCTCGGGACTAGCGGGATCAGAGACCCAGTACTTC	CASSSGLAGSETQYF
TRBV18	TRBD1	-	14	TRBJ1-1	TGTGCCAGCTCACCAGGGACAGGGTCGGGTGGAGCTTTCTTT	CASSPGTGSGGAFF
TRBV15	-	few	17	TRBJ1-2	TGTGCCACCAGCAGAGACACGGGGCAGACGTTAACCTATGGCTACACCTTC	CATSRDTGQTLTYGYTF
TRBV5-6	-	few	15	TRBJ2-2	TGTGCCAGCAGCTTGGCCGGATCCACAACCGGGGAGCTGTTTTTT	CASSLAGSTTGELFF
TRBV27	-	-	15	TRBJ2-5	TGTGCCAGCAGTCCGTCCCCTCAGGAACGGCAGACCCAGTACTTC	CASSPSPQERQTQYF
TRBV6-5	-	-	12	TRBJ1-2	TGTGCCAGCAGTTACCCAGGGAACGGCTACACCTTC	CASSYPGNGYTF
TRBV30	-	once	13	TRBJ2-2	TGTGCCTGGAGTCCGGGGTCCACCGGGGAGCTGTTTTTT	CAWSPGSTGELFF
TRBV28	-	-	14	TRBJ2-7	TGTGCCAGCAGTTCAAACCCAACAGGTGCCGAGCAGTACTTC	CASSSNPTGAEQYF
TRBV10-3	TRBD2	-	16	TRBJ2-2	TGTGCCATCAGTGGGAGACTAGCGGGAGTTACCGGGGAGCTGTTTTTT	CAISGRLAGVTGELFF
TRBV7-3	-	-	14	TRBJ1-5	TGTGCCAGCAGCTTAAGAGGAGGCGATCAGCCCCAGCATTTT	CASSLRGGDQPQHF
TRBV6-6	TRBD1	once	13	TRBJ1-2	TGTGCCAGCAGTTCAAGACAGGGCTATGGCTACACCTTC	CASSSRQGYGYTF
TRBV18	TRBD1	-	15	TRBJ2-5	TGTGCCAGCTCCCGGGGACAGGGGGGTCAAGAGACCCAGTACTTC	CASSRGQGGQETQYF
TRBV6-5	-	-	16	TRBJ1-1	TGTGCCAGCAGTTCCCTAAAGGGTCAGGGGACCACTGAAGCTTTCTTT	CASSSLKGQGTTEAFF
TRBV7-9	-	-	16	TRBJ2-2	TGTGCCAGCAACTTGGTATGGGGTTCGAACACCGGGGAGCTGTTTTTT	CASNLVWGSNTGELFF
TRBV24-1	TRBD2	once	16	TRBJ2-3	TGTGCCACCAGCCACCCGATAGCGGGAGGCACAGATACGCAGTATTTT	CATSHPIAGGTDTQYF